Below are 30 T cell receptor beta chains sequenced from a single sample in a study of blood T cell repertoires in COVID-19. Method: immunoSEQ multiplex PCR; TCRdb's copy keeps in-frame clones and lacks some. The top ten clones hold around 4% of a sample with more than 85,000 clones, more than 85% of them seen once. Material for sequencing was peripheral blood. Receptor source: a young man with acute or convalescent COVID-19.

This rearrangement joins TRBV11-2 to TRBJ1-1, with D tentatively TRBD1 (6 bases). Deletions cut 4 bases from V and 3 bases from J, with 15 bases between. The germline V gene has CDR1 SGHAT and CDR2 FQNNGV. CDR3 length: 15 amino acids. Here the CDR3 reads CASSSSTGWDTEAFF. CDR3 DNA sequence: TGTGCCAGCAGCTCCTCAACAGGGTGGGACACTGAAGCTTTCTTT.

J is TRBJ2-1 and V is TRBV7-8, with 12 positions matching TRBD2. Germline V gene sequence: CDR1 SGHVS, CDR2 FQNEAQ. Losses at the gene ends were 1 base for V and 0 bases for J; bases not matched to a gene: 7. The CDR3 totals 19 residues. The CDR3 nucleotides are TGTGCCAGCAGCTTAGTTTGGACTAGCGGGGCGAGCTCCTACAATGAGCAGTTCTTC. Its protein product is CASSLVWTSGASSYNEQFF.

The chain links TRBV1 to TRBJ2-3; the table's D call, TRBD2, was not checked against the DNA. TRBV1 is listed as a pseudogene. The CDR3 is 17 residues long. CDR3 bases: TGCACCAGCAGCCAAGAAGGCGGACTAGCGGGGACAGATACGCAGTATTTT. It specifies CTSSQEGGLAGTDTQYF.

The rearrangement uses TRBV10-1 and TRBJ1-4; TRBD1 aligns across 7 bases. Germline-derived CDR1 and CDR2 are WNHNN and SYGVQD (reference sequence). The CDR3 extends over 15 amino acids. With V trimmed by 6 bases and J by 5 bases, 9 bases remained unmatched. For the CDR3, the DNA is TGCGCCAGCAGCATGGGACAGACGATAAATGAAAAACTGTTTTTT. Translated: CASSMGQTINEKLFF.

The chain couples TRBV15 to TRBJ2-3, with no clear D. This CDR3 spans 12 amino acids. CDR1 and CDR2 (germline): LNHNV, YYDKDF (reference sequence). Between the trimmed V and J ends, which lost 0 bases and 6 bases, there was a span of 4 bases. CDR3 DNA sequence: TGTGCCACCAGCAGAGAGAGGGATACGCAGTATTTT. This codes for CATSRERDTQYF.

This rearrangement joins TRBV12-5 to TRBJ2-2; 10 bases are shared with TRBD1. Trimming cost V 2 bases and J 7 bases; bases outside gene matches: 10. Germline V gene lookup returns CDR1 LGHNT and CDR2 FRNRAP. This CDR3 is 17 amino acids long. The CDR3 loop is CASGLRTGGGKSGELFF. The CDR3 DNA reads TGTGCTAGTGGTTTGCGGACAGGGGGTGGTAAAAGCGGGGAGCTGTTTTTT.

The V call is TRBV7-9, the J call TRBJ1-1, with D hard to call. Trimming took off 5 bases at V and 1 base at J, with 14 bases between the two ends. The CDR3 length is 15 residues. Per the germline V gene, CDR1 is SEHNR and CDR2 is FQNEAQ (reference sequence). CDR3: CASSLAGRENTEAFF. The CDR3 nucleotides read TGTGCCAGCAGCCTCGCAGGACGGGAGAACACTGAAGCTTTCTTT.

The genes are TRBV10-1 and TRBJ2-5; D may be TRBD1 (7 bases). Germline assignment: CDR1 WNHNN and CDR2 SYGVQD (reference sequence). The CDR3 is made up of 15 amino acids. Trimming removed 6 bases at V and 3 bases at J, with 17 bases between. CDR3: CASSARGTAKETQYF. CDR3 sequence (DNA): TGCGCCAGCAGCGCTCGCGGGACAGCCAAAGAGACCCAGTACTTC.

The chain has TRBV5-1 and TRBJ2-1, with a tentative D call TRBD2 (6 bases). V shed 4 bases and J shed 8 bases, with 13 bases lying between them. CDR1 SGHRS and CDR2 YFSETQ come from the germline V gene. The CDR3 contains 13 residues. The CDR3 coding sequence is TGCGCCAGCAGCGGGGCGGGAAATGATGAGCAGTTCTTC. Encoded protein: CASSGAGNDEQFF. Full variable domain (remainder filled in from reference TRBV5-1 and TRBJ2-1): KAGVTQTPRYLIKTRGQQVTLSCSPISGHRSVSWYQQTPGQGLQFLFEYFSETQRNKGNFPGRFSGRQFSNSRSEMNVSTLELGDSALYLCASSGAGNDEQFFGPGTRLTVL.

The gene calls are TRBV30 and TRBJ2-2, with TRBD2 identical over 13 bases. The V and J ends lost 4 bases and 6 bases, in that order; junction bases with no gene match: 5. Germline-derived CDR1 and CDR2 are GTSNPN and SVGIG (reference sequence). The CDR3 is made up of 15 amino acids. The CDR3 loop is CAWNGLAGVSGELFF. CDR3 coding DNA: TGTGCCTGGAACGGACTAGCGGGAGTATCCGGGGAGCTGTTTTTT.

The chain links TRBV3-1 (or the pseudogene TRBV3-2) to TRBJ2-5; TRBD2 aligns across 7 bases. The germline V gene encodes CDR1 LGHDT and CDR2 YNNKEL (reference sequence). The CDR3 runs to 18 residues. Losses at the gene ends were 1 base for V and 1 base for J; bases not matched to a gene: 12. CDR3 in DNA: TGTGCCAGCAGCCAAGTTCAAGCGTGGGGGGGGGTCCAAGAGACCCAGTACTTC. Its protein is CASSQVQAWGGVQETQYF.

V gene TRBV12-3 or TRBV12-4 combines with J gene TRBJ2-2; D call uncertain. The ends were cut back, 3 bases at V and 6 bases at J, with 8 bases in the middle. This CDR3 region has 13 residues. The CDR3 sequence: CASSFAPSGELFF. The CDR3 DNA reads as TGTGCCAGCAGTTTCGCGCCGTCCGGGGAGCTGTTTTTT.

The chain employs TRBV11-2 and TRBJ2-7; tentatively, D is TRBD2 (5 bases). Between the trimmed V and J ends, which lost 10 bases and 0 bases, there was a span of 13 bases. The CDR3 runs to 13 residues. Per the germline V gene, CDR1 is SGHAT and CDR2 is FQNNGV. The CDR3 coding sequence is TGTGCCACCGCTACGGGGAGCTCCTACGAGCAGTACTTC. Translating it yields CATATGSSYEQYF.

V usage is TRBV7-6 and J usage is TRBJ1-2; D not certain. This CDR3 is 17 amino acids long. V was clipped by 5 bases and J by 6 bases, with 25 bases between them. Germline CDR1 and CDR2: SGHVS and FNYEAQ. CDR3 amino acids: CASSPGTRAGGMDGYTF. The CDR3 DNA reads TGTGCCAGCAGCCCGGGAACGAGAGCGGGAGGGATGGATGGCTACACCTTC.

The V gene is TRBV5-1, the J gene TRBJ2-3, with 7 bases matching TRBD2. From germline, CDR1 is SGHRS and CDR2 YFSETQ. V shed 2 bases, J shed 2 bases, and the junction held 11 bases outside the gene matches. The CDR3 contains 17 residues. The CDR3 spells CASSFSPTGTTTDTQYF. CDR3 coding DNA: TGCGCCAGCAGCTTTTCCCCTACCGGGACTACCACAGATACGCAGTATTTT. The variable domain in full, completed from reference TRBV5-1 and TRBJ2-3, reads KAGVTQTPRYLIKTRGQQVTLSCSPISGHRSVSWYQQTPGQGLQFLFEYFSETQRNKGNFPGRFSGRQFSNSRSEMNVSTLELGDSALYLCASSFSPTGTTTDTQYFGPGTRLTVL.

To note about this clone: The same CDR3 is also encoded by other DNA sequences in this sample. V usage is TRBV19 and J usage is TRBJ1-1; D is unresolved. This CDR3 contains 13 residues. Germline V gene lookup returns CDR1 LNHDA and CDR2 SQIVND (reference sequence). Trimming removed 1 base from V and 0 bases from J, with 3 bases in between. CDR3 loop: CASSIGVNTEAFF. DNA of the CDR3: TGTGCCAGTAGTATAGGAGTGAACACTGAAGCTTTCTTT.

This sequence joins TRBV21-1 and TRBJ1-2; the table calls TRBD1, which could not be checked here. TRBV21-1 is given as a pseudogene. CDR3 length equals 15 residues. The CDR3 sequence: CASSKDEGAIYGYTF. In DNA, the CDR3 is TGTGCCAGCAGCAAAGATGAGGGGGCGATCTATGGCTACACCTTC.

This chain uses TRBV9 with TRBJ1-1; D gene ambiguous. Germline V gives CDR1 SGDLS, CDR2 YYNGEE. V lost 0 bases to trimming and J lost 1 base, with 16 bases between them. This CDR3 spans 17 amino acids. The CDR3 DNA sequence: TGTGCCAGCAGCGTAGGTCTCGGAGACGGCCGGAACACTGAAGCTTTCTTT. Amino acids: CASSVGLGDGRNTEAFF. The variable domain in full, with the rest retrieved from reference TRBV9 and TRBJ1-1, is DSGVTQTPKHLITATGQRVTLRCSPRSGDLSVYWYQQSLDQGLQFLIQYYNGEERAKGNILERFSAQQFPDLHSELNLSSLELGDSALYFCASSVGLGDGRNTEAFFGQGTRLTVV.

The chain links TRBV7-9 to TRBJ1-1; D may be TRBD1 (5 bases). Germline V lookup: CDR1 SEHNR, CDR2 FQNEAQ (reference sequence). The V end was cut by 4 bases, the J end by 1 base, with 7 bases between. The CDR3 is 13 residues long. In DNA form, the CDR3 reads TGTGCCAGCAGCTGGACACAGAACACTGAAGCTTTCTTT. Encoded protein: CASSWTQNTEAFF.

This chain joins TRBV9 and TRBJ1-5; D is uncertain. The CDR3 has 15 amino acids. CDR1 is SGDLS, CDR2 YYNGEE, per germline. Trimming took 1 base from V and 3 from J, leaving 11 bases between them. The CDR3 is CASSVSPGLNQPQHF. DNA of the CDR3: TGTGCCAGCAGCGTATCACCGGGTCTCAATCAGCCCCAGCATTTT.

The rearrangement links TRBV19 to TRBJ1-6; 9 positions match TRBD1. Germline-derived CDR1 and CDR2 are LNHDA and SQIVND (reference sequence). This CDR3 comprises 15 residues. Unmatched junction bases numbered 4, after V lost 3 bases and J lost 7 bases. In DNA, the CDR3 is TGTGCCAGTAGTATCGGGACAGGGCCCAATTCACCCCTCCACTTT. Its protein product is CASSIGTGPNSPLHF.

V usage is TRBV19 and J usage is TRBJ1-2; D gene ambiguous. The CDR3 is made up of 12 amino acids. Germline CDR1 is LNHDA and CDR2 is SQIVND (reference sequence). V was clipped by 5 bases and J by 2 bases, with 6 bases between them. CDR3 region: CASSLQNYGYTF. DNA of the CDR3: TGTGCCAGTAGTCTGCAGAACTATGGCTACACCTTC. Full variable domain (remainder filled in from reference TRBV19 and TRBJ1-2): DGGITQSPKYLFRKEGQNVTLSCEQNLNHDAMYWYRQDPGQGLRLIYYSQIVNDFQKGDIAEGYSVSREKKESFPLTVTSAQKNPTAFYLCASSLQNYGYTFGSGTRLTVV.

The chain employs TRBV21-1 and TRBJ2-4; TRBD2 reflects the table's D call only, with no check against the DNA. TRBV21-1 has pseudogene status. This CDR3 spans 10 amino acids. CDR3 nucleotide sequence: TGTGCCAGCGCCAGGAGGGTTCAGTACTTC. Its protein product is CASARRVQYF.

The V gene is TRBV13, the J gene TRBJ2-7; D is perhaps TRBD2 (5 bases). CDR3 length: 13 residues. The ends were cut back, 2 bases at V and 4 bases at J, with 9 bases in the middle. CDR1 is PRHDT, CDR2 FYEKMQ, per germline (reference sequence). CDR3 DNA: TGTGCCAGCAGCTTAACCAGCGGTTACGAGCAGTACTTC. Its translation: CASSLTSGYEQYF.

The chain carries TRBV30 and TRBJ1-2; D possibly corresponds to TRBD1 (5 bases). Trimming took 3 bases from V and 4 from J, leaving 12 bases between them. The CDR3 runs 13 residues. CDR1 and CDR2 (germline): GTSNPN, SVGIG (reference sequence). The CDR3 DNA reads TGTGCCTGGAGCCCCGGGGGAAGCTATGGCTACACCTTC. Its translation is CAWSPGGSYGYTF. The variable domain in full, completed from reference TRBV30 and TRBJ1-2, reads SQTIHQWPATLVQPVGSPLSLECTVEGTSNPNLYWYRQAAGRGLQLLFYSVGIGQISSEVPQNLSASRPQDRQFILSSKKLLLSDSGFYLCAWSPGGSYGYTFGSGTRLTVV.

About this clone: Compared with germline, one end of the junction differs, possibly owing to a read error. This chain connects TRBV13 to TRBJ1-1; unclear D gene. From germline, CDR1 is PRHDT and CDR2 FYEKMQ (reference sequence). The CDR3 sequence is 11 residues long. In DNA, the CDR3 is TGTGCCAGCAGCTTAGGGGCGCAACAGTTTTTT. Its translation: CASSLGAQQFF. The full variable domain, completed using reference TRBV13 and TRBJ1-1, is AAGVIQSPRHLIKEKRETATLKCYPIPRHDTVYWYQQGPGQDPQFLISFYEKMQSDKGSIPDRFSAQQFSDYHSELNMSSLELGDSALYFCASSLGAQQFFGQGTRLTVV.

The CDR3 bases are TGTGCCAGCAGAGGACAGGCCGAAGCGGGGCCCCAGCATTTT. Translation: CASRGQAEAGPQHF. J is TRBJ1-5 and V is TRBV2; 7 bases match TRBD1. This CDR3 region has 14 residues. Germline CDR1 and CDR2: SNHLY and FYNNEI. V shed 6 bases and J 9 bases; nucleotides not matched to a gene: 11.

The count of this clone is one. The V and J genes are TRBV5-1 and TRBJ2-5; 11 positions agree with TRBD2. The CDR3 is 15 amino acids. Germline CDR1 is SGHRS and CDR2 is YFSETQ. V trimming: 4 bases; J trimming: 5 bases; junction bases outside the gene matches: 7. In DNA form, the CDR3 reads TGCGCCAGCAGCCCCCTAGCGGGGGGCCAGGAGACCCAGTACTTC. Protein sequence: CASSPLAGGQETQYF.

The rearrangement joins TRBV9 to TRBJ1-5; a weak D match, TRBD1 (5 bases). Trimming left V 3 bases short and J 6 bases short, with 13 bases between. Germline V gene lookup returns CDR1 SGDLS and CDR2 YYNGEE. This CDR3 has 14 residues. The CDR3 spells CASSAWEGSQPQHF. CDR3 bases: TGTGCCAGCAGCGCCTGGGAGGGGAGTCAGCCCCAGCATTTT.

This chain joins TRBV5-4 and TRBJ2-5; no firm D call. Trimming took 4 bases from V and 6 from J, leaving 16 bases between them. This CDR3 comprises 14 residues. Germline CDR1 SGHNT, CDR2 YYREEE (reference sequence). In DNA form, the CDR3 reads TGTGCCAGCAGCCTGTCTTCTGGAGCGAAGACCCAGTACTTC. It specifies CASSLSSGAKTQYF.